The sequence of this T cell receptor beta chain was determined in a study of blood T cell repertoires in COVID-19. At the level of the study: PBMCs, B-cell-depleted T cells, or T cells provided the cDNA or gDNA that made up the material.

The CDR3 totals 14 residues. Looked up from germline, CDR1 is DFQATT and CDR2 is SNEGSKA (reference sequence). Deletions cut 3 bases from V and 2 bases from J, with 13 bases between. Assay used: immunoSEQ multiplex PCR; TCRdb lists only in-frame clones, some missing. The sample yields around 56,000 clones, around 87% seen once. The sequence was obtained from a man between 60 and 75 years old with active or convalescent COVID-19. This chain links TRBV20-1 with TRBJ1-1; tentatively, D is TRBD1 (5 bases). Sequences were obtained from peripheral blood. The CDR3 DNA reads TGCAGTGCTAGTCGAGTGGGACTCAACACTGAAGCTTTCTTT. Amino acid sequence: CSASRVGLNTEAFF.